The 10 T cell receptor beta chains listed next were all sequenced from one sample in a study of T cells in Graves' hyperthyroidism and ophthalmopathy. There were TCR beta CDR3 regions amplified from RNA transcripts. A set of HTBI primers served as the primers for a first-round RT-PCR of the TCR CDR3. TCRdb re-called the multiplex PCR reads with MiXCR, one entry per CDR3 protein. This repertoire shows about 260,000 distinct CDR3 sequences, less than 30% found once; its top ten account for approximately 30%. Sequencing input: blood. The receptor source for this set is a man aged 40-49 years with Graves' hyperthyroidism that later progressed to Graves' ophthalmopathy.

This clonotype has a count of ten or more. The chain links TRBV5-1 to TRBJ1-2; D remains ambiguous. This CDR3 region has 14 residues. Trimming shortened V by 0 bases and J by 3 bases, and 9 bases separated the two germline ends. CDR1 and CDR2 (germline): SGHRS, YFSETQ. CDR3 residues: CASSLGVRYYGYTF. The CDR3 DNA sequence: TGCGCCAGCAGCTTGGGAGTGAGGTACTATGGCTACACCTTC.

This clonotype appeared many times. J is TRBJ2-7 and V is TRBV20-1; D call uncertain. There are 11 residues in the CDR3. Trimming cost V 4 bases and J 3 bases, with 7 bases left between them. Germline lookup yields CDR1 DFQATT and CDR2 SNEGSKA (reference sequence). As DNA, the CDR3 is TGCAGTGCTAAGAAGAACTACGAGCAGTACTTC. It encodes CSAKKNYEQYF.

This clonotype has ten or more counts. The chain joins TRBV2 to TRBJ2-7; D remains ambiguous. This CDR3 contains 12 residues. The V end lost 6 bases, the J end lost 7 bases, and 13 bases lay between the germline ends. CDR1 and CDR2 from the germline V gene are SNHLY and FYNNEI. This CDR3 is CASSGPGWEQYF. The CDR3 region has the DNA TGTGCCAGCAGCGGACCCGGTTGGGAGCAGTACTTC.

At least ten counts were recorded for this clonotype. The chain has TRBV3-1 and TRBJ2-2; TRBD2 matches at 12 bases. From germline, CDR1 is LGHDT and CDR2 YNNKEL (reference sequence). Trimming took 1 base from V and 5 from J; bases not matched to a gene: 2. The CDR3 runs 16 residues. CDR3 coding DNA: TGTGCCAGCAGCCAAGTTGGACTAGCGGGAACCGGGGAGCTGTTTTTT. Translation: CASSQVGLAGTGELFF.

This clonotype was found many times. The rearrangement joins TRBV7-9 to TRBJ2-7, with 10 bases matching TRBD2. CDR1 and CDR2 (germline): SEHNR, FQNEAQ (reference sequence). The CDR3 consists of 14 residues. J was trimmed by 7 bases and V by 3 bases; bases with no gene match: 6. The CDR3 region is CASSFSSGSWEQYF. The CDR3 nucleotides read TGTGCCAGCAGCTTTTCTAGCGGGAGTTGGGAGCAGTACTTC.

This clonotype was seen ten or more times. A much larger clone differs from this one at a single base, so this may be a read error. The V gene is TRBV4-2, the J gene TRBJ2-7; TRBD1 aligns across 7 bases. The V and J ends lost 4 bases and 4 bases, in that order; junction bases with no gene match: 25. The CDR3 consists of 20 residues. The germline V gene encodes CDR1 LGHNA and CDR2 YNFKEQ. The CDR3 loop is CASSPGLNRGSAPQLYEQYF. As DNA, the CDR3 is TGTGCCAGCAGCCCAGGGTTGAACAGGGGATCCGCACCCCAATTGTACGAGCAGTACTTC.

This clonotype has only a few counts. The V call is TRBV20-1, the J call TRBJ1-1, with a tentative D call TRBD1 (6 bases). The CDR3 contains 14 residues. Germline V gene data show CDR1 as DFQATT and CDR2 as SNEGSKA (reference sequence). Trimming cost V 0 bases and J 8 bases, with 16 bases left between them. CDR3 residues: CSARDLGGAKEAFF. The CDR3 nucleotides read TGCAGTGCTAGAGATCTTGGGGGGGCGAAAGAAGCTTTCTTT.

As for this clonotype: The junction departs from the called germline gene at one end, perhaps through a read error. V gene TRBV10-3 combines with J gene TRBJ1-2; D is undetermined. The CDR3 contains 15 residues. In germline, CDR1 is ENHRY, CDR2 SYGVKD. The CDR3 protein is CASSETTAPWDGYTF. The CDR3 coding sequence is TGTGCCAGCAGTGAGACGACCGCGCCGTGGGATGGCTACACCTTC.

This clonotype was seen repeatedly, ten times or more. V and J are TRBV20-1 and TRBJ1-1; D call uncertain. V was clipped by 3 bases and J by 0 bases, with 5 bases between them. CDR1 is DFQATT and CDR2 is SNEGSKA in the germline V gene (reference sequence). This CDR3 comprises 12 residues. The CDR3 loop is CSARVVNTEAFF. CDR3 nucleotides: TGCAGTGCTAGGGTGGTGAACACTGAAGCTTTCTTT.

This clonotype was found many times. The rearrangement links TRBV20-1 to TRBJ2-7; D possibly corresponds to TRBD2 (6 bases). V lost 5 bases to trimming and J lost 4 bases, with 15 bases between them. The CDR3 covers 13 residues. Germline loops: CDR1 DFQATT, CDR2 SNEGSKA (reference sequence). CDR3 bases: TGCAGTGCTCGGGCTGGGAGGCTTTACGAGCAGTACTTC. This codes for CSARAGRLYEQYF.